This TCR beta chain was identified in a study of human thymus T cells. Study conclusions and caveats: Thymic and blood repertoires appeared to show biased V and J gene usage.

V lost 9 bases and J 5 bases, leaving 7 bases between the germline ends. This CDR3 is 10 amino acids long. CDR1 is SGHTA, CDR2 FQGNSA, per germline. As to this clone: Its target is unknown.

Assay: immunoSEQ multiplex PCR; the TCRdb copy retains only in-frame clones and omits some. The sample carries some 44,000 clones, around 95% recorded once. During surgery, about 0.5-1 mL peripheral blood was drawn from four of eight donors. Blood DNA came from all available leukocytes, not a fixed cell number. The chain links TRBV7-2 to TRBJ1-1; no firm D call. The source is a girl under three years old with a congenital heart defect but otherwise immunologically healthy. Sequencing used blood. This CDR3 reads CARGGTEAFF. The CDR3 nucleotides read TGTGCCAGAGGAGGGACTGAAGCTTTCTTT.